The clone carrying this TCR beta chain is medium-sized in the sample. Its antigen remains unidentified. The data were obtained in a study of T cells after yellow fever vaccination. Across the whole study: The fractions with low cell numbers were processed using SMART-Seq v4 Ultra Low Input.

Study-level points and caveats: Overlap between CD4 and CD8 compartments was detected for a small share of clonotypes.

Using its own MiXCR run on the 5' RACE reads, TCRdb lists one record per CDR3 protein. The sample holds about 74,000 distinct CDR3 sequences, approximately 7.7% seen once. This receptor was identified in a man between 18 and 35 years old who received the YFV17D yellow fever vaccine. The starting material was CD8+ T cells sorted from PBMCs, obtained 5 days after the first yellow fever vaccination.

The CDR3 loop is CASSFGGGAGEQYF. The CDR3, as DNA: TGTGCCAGCAGTTTTGGCGGGGGGGCCGGTGAGCAGTACTTC. The gene calls are TRBV12-3 or TRBV12-4 and TRBJ2-7; TRBD2 matches 9 bases. The V gene end was trimmed by 3 bases and the J gene end by 7 bases; junction bases not matched to a gene: 7. CDR3 length: 14 residues.